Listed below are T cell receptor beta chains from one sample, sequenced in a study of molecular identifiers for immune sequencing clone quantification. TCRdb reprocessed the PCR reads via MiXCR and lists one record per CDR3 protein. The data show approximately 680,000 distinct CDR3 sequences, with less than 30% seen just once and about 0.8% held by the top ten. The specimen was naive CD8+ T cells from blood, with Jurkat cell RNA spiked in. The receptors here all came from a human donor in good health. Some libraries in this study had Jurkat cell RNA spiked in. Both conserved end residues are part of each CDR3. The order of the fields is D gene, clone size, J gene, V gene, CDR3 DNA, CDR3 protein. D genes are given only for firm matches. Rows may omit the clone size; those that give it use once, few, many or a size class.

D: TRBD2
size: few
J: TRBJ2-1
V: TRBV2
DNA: TGTGCCAGCAGTGATACTAGCGGGGGGGCCAATGAGCAGTTCTTC
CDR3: CASSDTSGGANEQFF

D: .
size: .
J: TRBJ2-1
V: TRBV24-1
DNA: TGTGCCACCAGTGATGCGGGCTCCTACAATGAGCAGTTCTTC
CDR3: CATSDAGSYNEQFF

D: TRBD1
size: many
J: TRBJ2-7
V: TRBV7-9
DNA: TGTGCCAGCAGCTCCGACAGGGGGCAGTACTTC
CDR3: CASSSDRGQYF

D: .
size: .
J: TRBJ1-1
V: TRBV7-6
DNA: TGTGCCAGCAGCTTAGAGGCGGACGGGAACACTGAAGCTTTCTTT
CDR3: CASSLEADGNTEAFF

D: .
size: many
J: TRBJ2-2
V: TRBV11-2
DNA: TGTGCCAGCGAGGACACCGGGGAGCTGTTTTTT
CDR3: CASEDTGELFF

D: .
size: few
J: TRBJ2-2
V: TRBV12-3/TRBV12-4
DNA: TGTGCCAGCAGTTTTCCCAGTTACATAAACACCGGGGAGCTGTTTTTT
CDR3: CASSFPSYINTGELFF

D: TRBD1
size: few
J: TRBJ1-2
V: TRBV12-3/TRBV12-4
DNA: TGTGCCAGCAAGGAAGGGGGCGGCTATGGCTACACCTTC
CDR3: CASKEGGGYGYTF

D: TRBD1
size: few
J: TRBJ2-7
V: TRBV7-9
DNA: TGTGCCAGCAGCGGAGGGACAGGGGACTACGAGCAGTACTTC
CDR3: CASSGGTGDYEQYF

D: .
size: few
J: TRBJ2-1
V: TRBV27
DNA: TGTGCCAGCAGTTACCTGAACTACCAACTTGACAATGAGCAGTTCTTC
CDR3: CASSYLNYQLDNEQFF

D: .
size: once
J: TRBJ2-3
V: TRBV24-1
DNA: TGTGCCATGGGGACTGGCCGCACAGATACGCAGTATTTT
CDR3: CAMGTGRTDTQYF

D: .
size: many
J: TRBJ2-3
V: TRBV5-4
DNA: TGTGCCAGCAGCTTGGCAACAGGACTTAGCACAGATACGCAGTATTTT
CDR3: CASSLATGLSTDTQYF

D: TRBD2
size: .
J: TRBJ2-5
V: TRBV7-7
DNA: TGTGCCAGCAGCCCAACGGGGGGGCTGGGTTTCCAAGAGACCCAGTACTTC
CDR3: CASSPTGGLGFQETQYF

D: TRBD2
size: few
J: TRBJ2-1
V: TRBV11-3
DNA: TGTGCCAGCAGCTCACCCCACGCGGGAGGTACGAAACCGCCTGCTTACAATGAGCAGTTCTTC
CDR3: CASSSPHAGGTKPPAYNEQFF

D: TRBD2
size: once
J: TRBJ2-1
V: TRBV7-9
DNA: TGTGCCAGCAGCTACGGGACTAGCGGGGGAAAGACATTCAGGGAGCAGTTCTTC
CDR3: CASSYGTSGGKTFREQFF

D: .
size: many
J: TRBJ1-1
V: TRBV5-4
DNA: TGTGCCAGCAGCATGGAACAGGGAGGCTTAACTGAAGCTTTCTTT
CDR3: CASSMEQGGLTEAFF

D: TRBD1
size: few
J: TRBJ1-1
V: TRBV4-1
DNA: TGCGCCAGCAGCCAAGTACCGGGACAGATGAACACTGAAGCTTTCTTT
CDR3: CASSQVPGQMNTEAFF

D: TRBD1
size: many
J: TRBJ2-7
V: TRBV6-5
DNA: TGTGCCAGCAGTTCGACAGGGGGCCTCGAGCAGTACTTC
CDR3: CASSSTGGLEQYF

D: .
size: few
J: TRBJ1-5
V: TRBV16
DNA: TGTGCCAGCAGCCAAACGACAAGATTGGGCAATCAGCCCCAGCATTTT
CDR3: CASSQTTRLGNQPQHF

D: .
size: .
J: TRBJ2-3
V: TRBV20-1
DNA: TGCAGTACTAGGGGTCCTAGCACAAATACGCAGTATTTT
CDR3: CSTRGPSTNTQYF

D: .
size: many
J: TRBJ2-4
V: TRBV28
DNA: TGTGCCAGCAGAAAGGGCCTGGGGGCCAAAAACATTCAGTACTTC
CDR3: CASRKGLGAKNIQYF

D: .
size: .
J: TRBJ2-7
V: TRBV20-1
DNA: TGCGGTGCCCAGAGGGACTCAATGAGCTCCTACGAGCAGTACTTC
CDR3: CGAQRDSMSSYEQYF

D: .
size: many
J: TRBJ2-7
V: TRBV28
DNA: TGTGCCAGCAGTCCACAGTGGGGGGACTACGAGCAGTACTTC
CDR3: CASSPQWGDYEQYF

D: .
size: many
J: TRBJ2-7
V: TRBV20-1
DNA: TGCAGTGCTAGAGATATAAGCTACGAGCAGTACTTC
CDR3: CSARDISYEQYF

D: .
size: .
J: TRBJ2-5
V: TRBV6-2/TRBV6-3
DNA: TGTGCCAGCAGAACTCCGATCGAGTTCCAAGAGACCCAGTACTTC
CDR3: CASRTPIEFQETQYF

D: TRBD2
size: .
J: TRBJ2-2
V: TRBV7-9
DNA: TGTGCCAGCAGCTCCCCGCTAGCGGGGTGGACCGGGGAGCTGTTTTTT
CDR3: CASSSPLAGWTGELFF

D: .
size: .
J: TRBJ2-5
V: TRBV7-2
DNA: TGTGCCAGCAGCTCGTCGACCGGTTATGCGCCCCCGTACTTC
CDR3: CASSSSTGYAPPYF

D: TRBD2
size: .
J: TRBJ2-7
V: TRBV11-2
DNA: TGTGCCAGCAGCTTTGGGGGACTAACTCAACCCTACGAGCGGTACTTC
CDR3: CASSFGGLTQPYERYF

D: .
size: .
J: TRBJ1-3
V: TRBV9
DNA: TGTGCCAGCAGCGTAGAGGCAGGGCACCCGGGAGGAAACACCATATATTTT
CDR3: CASSVEAGHPGGNTIYF

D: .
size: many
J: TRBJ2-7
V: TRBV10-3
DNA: TGTGCCATCAGTGAAGTAGACGAGGGGGTCGAGCAGTACTTC
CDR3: CAISEVDEGVEQYF

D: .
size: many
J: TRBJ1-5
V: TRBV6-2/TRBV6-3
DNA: TGTGCCAGCTTCCCAGGGGATCTTAGCAATCAGCCCCAGCATTTT
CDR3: CASFPGDLSNQPQHF

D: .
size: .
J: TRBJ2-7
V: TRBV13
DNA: TGTGCCAGCAGCCCGCAAGGGGAGCGCTACTCCTACGAGCAGTACTTC
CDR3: CASSPQGERYSYEQYF

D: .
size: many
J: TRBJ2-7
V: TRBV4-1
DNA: TGCGCCAGCAGCCACGACAGCGTGGGATACGAGCAGTACTTC
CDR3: CASSHDSVGYEQYF

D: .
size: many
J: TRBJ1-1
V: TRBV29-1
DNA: TGCAGCGTTGATGGGGCTACGAACACTGAAGCTTTCTTT
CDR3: CSVDGATNTEAFF

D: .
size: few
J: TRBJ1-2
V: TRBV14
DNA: TGTGCCAGCAGCCAAGCCGATTACTATGGCTACACCTTC
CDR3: CASSQADYYGYTF

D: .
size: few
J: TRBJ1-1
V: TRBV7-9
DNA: TGTGCCAGCAGGATCACGGCAGGGCAACACCACCAGAACACTGAAGCTTTCTTT
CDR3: CASRITAGQHHQNTEAFF